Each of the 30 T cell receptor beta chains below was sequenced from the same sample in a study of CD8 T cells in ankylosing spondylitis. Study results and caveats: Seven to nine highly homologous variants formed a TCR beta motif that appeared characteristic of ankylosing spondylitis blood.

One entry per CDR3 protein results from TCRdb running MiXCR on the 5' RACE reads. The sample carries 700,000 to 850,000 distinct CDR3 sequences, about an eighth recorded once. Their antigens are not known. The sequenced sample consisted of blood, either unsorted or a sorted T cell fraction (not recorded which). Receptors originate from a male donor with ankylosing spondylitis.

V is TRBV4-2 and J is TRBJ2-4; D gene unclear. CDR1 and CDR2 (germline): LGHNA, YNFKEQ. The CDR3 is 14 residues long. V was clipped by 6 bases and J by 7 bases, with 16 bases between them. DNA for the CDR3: TGTGCCAGCAGTCATCGAGGTTTTGAGAACATTCAGTACTTC. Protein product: CASSHRGFENIQYF.

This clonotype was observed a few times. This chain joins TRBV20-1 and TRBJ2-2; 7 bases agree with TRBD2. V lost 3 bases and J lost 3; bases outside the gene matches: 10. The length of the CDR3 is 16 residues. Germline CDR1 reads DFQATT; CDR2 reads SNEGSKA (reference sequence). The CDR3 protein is CSASLGAGDHTGELFF. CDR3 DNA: TGCAGTGCTAGCTTAGGGGCGGGAGATCACACCGGGGAGCTGTTTTTT.

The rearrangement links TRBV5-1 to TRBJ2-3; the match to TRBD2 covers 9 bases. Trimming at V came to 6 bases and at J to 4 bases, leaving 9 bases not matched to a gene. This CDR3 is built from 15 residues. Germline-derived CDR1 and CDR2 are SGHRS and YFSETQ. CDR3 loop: CASMWSSGSADTQYF. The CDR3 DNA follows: TGCGCCAGCATGTGGAGTAGCGGGAGCGCAGATACGCAGTATTTT.

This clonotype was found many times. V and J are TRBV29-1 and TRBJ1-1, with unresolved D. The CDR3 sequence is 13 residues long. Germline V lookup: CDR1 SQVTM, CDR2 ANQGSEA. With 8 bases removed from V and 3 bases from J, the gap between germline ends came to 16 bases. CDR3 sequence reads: CSSRPRGDTEAFF. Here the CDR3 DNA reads TGCAGCTCCAGACCTCGAGGCGACACTGAAGCTTTCTTT.

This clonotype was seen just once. CDR3 DNA sequence: TGTGCCAGCAGTTTAGTCGGGAGCCGATACGAGCAGTACTTC. Amino acids: CASSLVGSRYEQYF. The chain has TRBV12-3 or TRBV12-4 and TRBJ2-7, with D possibly TRBD2 on 6 matching bases. V was shortened by 1 base and J by 4 bases, with 11 bases between the two germline ends. The length of the CDR3 is 14 residues.

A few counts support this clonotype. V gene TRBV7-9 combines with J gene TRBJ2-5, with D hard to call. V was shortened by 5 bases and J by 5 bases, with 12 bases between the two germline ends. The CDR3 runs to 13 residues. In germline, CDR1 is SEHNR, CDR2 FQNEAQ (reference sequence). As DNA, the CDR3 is TGTGCCAGCAGCCTGAGGCTAGGGGAGACCCAGTACTTC. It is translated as CASSLRLGETQYF.

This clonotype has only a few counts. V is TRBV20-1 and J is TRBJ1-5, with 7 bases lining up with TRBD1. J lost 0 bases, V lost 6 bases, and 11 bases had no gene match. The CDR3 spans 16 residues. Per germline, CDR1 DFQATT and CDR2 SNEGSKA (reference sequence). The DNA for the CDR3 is TGCAGTGCGTATACCGCTACAGGGGTTAGCAATCAGCCCCAGCATTTT. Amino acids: CSAYTATGVSNQPQHF.

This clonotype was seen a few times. The DNA for the CDR3 is TGCGCCAGCAGTCTGGGGAGGGGCATGGTGAACACTGAAGCTTTCTTT. Amino acid sequence: CASSLGRGMVNTEAFF. The chain is built from TRBV5-1 and TRBJ1-1, with TRBD1 as a possible D gene (5 bases). V lost 5 bases, J lost 0 bases, and 17 bases lay in between. CDR1 and CDR2 (germline): SGHRS, YFSETQ. This CDR3 is 16 amino acids long.

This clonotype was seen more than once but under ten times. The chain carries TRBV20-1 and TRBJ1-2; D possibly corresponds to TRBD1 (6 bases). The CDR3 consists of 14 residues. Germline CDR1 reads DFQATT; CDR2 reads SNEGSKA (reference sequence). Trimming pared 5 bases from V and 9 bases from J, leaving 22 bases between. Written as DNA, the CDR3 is TGCAGTGCTGTCACAGGGAGCGTCGGTTATCGCTACACCTTC. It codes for CSAVTGSVGYRYTF.

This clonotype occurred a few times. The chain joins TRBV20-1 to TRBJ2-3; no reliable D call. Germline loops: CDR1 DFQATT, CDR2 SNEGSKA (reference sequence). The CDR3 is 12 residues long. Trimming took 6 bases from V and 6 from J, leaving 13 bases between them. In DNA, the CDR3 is TGCAGTGCGCGAGCTGGGTGGGATACGCAGTATTTT. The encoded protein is CSARAGWDTQYF.

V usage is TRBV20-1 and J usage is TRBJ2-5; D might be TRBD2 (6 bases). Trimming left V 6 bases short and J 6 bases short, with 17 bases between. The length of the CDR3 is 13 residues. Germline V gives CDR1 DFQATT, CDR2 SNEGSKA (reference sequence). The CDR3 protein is CSAPPPAGQTQYF. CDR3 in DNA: TGCAGTGCCCCCCCTCCGGCGGGACAGACCCAGTACTTC.

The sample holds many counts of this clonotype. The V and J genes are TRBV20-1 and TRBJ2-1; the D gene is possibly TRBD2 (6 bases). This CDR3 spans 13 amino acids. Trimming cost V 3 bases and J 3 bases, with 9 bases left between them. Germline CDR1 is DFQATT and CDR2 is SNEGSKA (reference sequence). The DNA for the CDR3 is TGCAGTGCTAGGGAGCGGGTCTACAATGAGCAGTTCTTC. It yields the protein CSARERVYNEQFF.

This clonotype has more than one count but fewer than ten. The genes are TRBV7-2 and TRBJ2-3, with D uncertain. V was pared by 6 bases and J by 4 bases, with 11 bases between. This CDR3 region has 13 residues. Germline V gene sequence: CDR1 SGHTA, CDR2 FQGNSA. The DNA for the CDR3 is TGTGCCAGCAGTTTAAACTCGCCAGATACGCAGTATTTT. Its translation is CASSLNSPDTQYF.

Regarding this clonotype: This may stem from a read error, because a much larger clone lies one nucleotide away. CDR3: CSATRDFVRNTIYF. As DNA, the CDR3 is TGCAGTGCCACGAGGGACTTTGTAAGAAACACCATATATTTT. J is TRBJ1-3 and V is TRBV20-1; weak D call: TRBD1 (5 bases). Deletions cut 6 bases from V and 5 bases from J, with 17 bases between. This CDR3 contains 14 residues. Germline lookup yields CDR1 DFQATT and CDR2 SNEGSKA (reference sequence).

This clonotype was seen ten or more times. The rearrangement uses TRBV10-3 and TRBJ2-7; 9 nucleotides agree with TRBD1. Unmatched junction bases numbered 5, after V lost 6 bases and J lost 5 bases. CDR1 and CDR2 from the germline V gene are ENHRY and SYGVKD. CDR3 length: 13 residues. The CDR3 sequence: CAISGTGRNEQYF. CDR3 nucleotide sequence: TGTGCCATCAGCGGGACAGGGAGGAACGAGCAGTACTTC.

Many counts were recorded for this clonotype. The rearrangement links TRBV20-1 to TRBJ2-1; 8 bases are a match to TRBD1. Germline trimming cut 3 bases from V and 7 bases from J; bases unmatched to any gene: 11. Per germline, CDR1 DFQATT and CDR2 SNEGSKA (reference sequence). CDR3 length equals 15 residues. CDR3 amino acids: CSASDGTGGGNEQFF. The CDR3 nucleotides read TGCAGTGCTAGTGACGGGACAGGTGGCGGGAATGAGCAGTTCTTC.

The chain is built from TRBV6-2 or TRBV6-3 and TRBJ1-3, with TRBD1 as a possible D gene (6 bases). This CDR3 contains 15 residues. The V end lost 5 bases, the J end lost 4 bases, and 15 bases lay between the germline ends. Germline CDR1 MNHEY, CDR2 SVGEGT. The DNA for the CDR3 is TGTGCCAGCAGTCCTGACAGGTCCGGAGGAAACACCATATATTTT. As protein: CASSPDRSGGNTIYF.

As DNA, the CDR3 is TGTGCCAGCTCACAGAGACAGGGGGCGGGGTCCTACGAGCAGTACTTC. Amino acid sequence: CASSQRQGAGSYEQYF. This chain connects TRBV18 to TRBJ2-7; 10 positions match TRBD1. The V gene's germline CDR1 is KGHSH and CDR2 LQKENI. After removal of 4 bases from V and 1 base from J, the junction contained 7 bases not matched to a gene. The CDR3 loop spans 16 amino acids.

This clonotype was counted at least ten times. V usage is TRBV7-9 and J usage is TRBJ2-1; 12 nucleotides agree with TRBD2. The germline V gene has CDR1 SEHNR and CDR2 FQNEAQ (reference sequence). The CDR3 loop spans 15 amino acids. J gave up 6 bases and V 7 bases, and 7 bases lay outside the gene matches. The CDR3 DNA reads TGTGCCAGCACGCGCTCTAGCGGGGGGGCCAATGAGCAGTTCTTC. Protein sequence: CASTRSSGGANEQFF.

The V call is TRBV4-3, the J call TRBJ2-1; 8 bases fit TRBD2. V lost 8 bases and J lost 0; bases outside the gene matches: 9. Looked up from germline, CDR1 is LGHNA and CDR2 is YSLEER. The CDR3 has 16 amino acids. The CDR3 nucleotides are TGCGCCAGCTCCGGCCGAAGCGGGAGCTCCTACAATGAGCAGTTCTTC. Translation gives CASSGRSGSSYNEQFF.

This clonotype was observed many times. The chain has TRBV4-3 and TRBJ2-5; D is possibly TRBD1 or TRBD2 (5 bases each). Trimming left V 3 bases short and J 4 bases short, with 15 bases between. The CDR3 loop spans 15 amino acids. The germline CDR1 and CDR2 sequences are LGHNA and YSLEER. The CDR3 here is CASSHYGTEVETQYF. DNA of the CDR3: TGCGCCAGCAGCCACTACGGGACGGAGGTAGAGACCCAGTACTTC.

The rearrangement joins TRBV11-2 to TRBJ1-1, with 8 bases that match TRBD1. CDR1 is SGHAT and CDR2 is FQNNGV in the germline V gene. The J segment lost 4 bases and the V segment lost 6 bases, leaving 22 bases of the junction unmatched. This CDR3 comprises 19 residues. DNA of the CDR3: TGTGCCAGCAGAGATACATACCGTCGGACAGGGCGCGTGGGCACTGAAGCTTTCTTT. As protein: CASRDTYRRTGRVGTEAFF.

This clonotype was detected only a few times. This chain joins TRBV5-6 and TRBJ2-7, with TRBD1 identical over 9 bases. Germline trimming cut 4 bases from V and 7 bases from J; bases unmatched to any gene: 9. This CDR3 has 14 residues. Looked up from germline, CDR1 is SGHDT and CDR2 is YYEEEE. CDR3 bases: TGTGCCAGCAGCGCACCCGGGACAGGGTATGAGCAGTACTTC. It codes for CASSAPGTGYEQYF.

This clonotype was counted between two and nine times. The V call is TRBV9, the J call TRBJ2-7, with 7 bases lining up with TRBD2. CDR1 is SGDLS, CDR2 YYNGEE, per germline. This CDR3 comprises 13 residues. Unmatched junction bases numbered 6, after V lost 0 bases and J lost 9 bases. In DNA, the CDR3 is TGTGCCAGCAGCGTAGAGGGAGGGAGGAGGCAGTACTTC. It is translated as CASSVEGGRRQYF.

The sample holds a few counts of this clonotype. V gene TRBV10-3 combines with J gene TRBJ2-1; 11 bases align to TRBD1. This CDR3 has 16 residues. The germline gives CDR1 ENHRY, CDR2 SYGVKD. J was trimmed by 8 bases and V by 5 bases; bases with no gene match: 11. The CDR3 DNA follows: TGTGCCATCAGTCCACTCGCGGGGACAGGGGGGGATGAGCAGTTCTTC. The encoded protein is CAISPLAGTGGDEQFF.

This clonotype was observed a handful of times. In DNA form, the CDR3 reads TGCAGCGTTGAAGAGGGGAATTACCACGAGCAGTACTTC. Residues: CSVEEGNYHEQYF. The chain joins TRBV29-1 to TRBJ2-7; D is ambiguous. V was clipped by 0 bases and J by 5 bases, with 11 bases between them. The germline V gene encodes CDR1 SQVTM and CDR2 ANQGSEA. CDR3 size: 13 residues.

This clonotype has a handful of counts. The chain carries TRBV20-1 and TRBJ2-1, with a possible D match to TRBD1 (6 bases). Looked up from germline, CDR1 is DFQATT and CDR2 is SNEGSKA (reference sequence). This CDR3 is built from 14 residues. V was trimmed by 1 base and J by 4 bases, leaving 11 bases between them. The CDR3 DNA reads TGCAGTGCTAGAGTTGGGACAACGTACAATGAGCAGTTCTTC. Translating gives CSARVGTTYNEQFF.

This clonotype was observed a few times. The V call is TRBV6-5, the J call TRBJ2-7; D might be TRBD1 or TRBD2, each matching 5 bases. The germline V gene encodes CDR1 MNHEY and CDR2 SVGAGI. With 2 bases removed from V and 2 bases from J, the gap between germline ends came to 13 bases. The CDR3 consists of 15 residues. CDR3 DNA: TGTGCCAGCAGTTACCATGGGACCGAACCCTACGAGCAGTACTTC. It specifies CASSYHGTEPYEQYF.

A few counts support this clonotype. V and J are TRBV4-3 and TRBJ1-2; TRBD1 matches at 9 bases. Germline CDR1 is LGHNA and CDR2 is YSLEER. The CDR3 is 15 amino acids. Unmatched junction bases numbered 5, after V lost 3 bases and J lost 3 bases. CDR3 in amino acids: CASSHRTGADYGYTF. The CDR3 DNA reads TGCGCCAGCAGCCACCGGACAGGGGCTGACTATGGCTACACCTTC.

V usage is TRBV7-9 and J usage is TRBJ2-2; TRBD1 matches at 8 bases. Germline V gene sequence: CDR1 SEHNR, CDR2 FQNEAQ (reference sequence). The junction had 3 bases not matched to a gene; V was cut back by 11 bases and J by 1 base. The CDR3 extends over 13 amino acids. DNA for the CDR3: TGTGCCTGTGGGACAGGGAACACCGGGGAGCTGTTTTTT. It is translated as CACGTGNTGELFF.